One sample yielded the 5 T cell receptor beta chains listed below, sequenced in a study of T cell clones after liver transplantation. The assay was immunoSEQ multiplex PCR, and TCRdb's table has in-frame clones only and misses some. Here the sample spans 45,000 to 60,000 clones, about 86% being singletons. The sample was CD8+ T cells from blood, taken 12 months after liver transplant. The receptor source for this set is a human patient who received a liver transplant. Some T cells may originate from the graft donor.

The chain uses TRBV27 and TRBJ2-2; 9 bases align to TRBD2. V was pared by 3 bases and J by 2 bases, with 4 bases of the junction left unmatched. The CDR3 has 16 amino acids. The germline gives CDR1 MNHEY, CDR2 SMNVEV (reference sequence). The CDR3 spells CASSFRLAVNTGELFF. In DNA form, the CDR3 reads TGTGCCAGCAGTTTTCGACTAGCGGTTAACACCGGGGAGCTGTTTTTT.

CDR3 sequence (DNA): TGTGCCAGTAGTGAAGGACAGATTAAAAACATTCAGTACTTC. It is translated as CASSEGQIKNIQYF. The gene calls are TRBV19 and TRBJ2-4; D perhaps matches TRBD1 (6 bases). Germline CDR1 is LNHDA and CDR2 is SQIVND (reference sequence). The CDR3 is made up of 14 amino acids. The V end was cut by 5 bases, the J end by 4 bases, with 12 bases between.

This chain connects TRBV5-4 to TRBJ1-1; D uncertain. Germline V CDR1 and CDR2: SGHNT, YYREEE (reference sequence). This CDR3 spans 14 amino acids. V gave up 4 bases and J gave up 1 base, with 11 bases separating them. The CDR3 coding sequence is TGTGCCAGCAGCCCACCACAAGCGAACACTGAAGCTTTCTTT. It translates to CASSPPQANTEAFF.

A single count supports this clone. CDR3 nucleotide sequence: TGTGCCTGGAGTGTACCCGGGACTAGCGGGAGCGATGAGCAGTTCTTC. Protein: CAWSVPGTSGSDEQFF. The rearrangement joins TRBV30 to TRBJ2-1; TRBD2 agrees at 14 bases. The CDR3 runs 16 residues. Germline V gene lookup returns CDR1 GTSNPN and CDR2 SVGIG (reference sequence). The V gene end was trimmed by 0 bases and the J gene end by 8 bases; junction bases not matched to a gene: 6.

The chain carries TRBV14 and TRBJ2-7; 10 nucleotides agree with TRBD2. This CDR3 has 14 residues. V gave up 4 bases and J gave up 2 bases; unmatched junction bases: 2. Germline V gene lookup returns CDR1 SGHDN and CDR2 FVKESK. For the CDR3, the DNA is TGTGCCAGCAGCCTACTAGCGGGGCCCTACGAGCAGTACTTC. Amino acid sequence: CASSLLAGPYEQYF.